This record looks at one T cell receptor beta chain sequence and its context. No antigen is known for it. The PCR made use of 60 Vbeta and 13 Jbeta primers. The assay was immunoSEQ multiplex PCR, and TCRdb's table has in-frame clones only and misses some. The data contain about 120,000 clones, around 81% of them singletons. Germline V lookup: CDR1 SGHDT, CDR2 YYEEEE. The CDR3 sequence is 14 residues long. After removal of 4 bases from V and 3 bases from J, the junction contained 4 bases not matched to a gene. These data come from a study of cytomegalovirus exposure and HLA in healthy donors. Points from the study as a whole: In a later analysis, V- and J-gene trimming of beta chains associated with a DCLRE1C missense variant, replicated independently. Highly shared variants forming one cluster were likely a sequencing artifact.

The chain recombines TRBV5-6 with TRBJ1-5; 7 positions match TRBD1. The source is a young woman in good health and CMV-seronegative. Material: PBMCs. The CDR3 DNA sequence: TGTGCCAGCAGCCCCGGGACAGTCAATCAGCCCCAGCATTTT. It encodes CASSPGTVNQPQHF.